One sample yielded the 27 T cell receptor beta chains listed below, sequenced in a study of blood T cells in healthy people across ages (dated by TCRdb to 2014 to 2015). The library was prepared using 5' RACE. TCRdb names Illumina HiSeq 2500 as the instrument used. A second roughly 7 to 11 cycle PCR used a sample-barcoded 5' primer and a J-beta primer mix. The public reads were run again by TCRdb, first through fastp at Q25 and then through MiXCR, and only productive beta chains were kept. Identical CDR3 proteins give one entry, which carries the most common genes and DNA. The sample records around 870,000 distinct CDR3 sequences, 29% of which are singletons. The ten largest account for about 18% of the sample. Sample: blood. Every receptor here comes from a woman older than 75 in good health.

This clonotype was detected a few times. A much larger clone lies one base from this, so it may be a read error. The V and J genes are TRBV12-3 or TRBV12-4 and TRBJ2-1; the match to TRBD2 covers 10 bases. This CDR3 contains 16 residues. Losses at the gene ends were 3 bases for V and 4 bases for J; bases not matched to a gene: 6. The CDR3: CASSFGGTSVYNEQFF. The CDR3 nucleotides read TGTGCCAGCAGTTTTGGTGGGACTAGCGTTTACAATGAGCAGTTCTTC.

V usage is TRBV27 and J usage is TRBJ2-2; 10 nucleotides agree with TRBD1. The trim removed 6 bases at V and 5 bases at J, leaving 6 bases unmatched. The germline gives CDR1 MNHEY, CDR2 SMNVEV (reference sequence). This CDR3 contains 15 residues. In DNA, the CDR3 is TGTGCCAGCAGCCGGGACAGGGGAGGGACCGGGGAGCTGTTTTTT. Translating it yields CASSRDRGGTGELFF.

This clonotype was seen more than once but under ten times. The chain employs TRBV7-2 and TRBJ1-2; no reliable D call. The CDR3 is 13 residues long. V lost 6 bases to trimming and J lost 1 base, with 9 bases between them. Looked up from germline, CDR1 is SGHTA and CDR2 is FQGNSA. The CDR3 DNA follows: TGTGCCAGCAGTGACGACCTTAACTATGGCTACACCTTC. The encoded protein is CASSDDLNYGYTF.

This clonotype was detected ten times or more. The CDR3 reads CASSYKGHSKNIQYF. CDR3 nucleotide sequence: TGTGCCAGCAGTTATAAGGGACACTCCAAAAACATTCAGTACTTC. This chain links TRBV6-5 with TRBJ2-4, with a tentative D call TRBD1 (6 bases). Trimming pared 3 bases from V and 2 bases from J, leaving 11 bases between. The CDR3 is 15 residues long. Germline CDR1 reads MNHEY; CDR2 reads SVGAGI.

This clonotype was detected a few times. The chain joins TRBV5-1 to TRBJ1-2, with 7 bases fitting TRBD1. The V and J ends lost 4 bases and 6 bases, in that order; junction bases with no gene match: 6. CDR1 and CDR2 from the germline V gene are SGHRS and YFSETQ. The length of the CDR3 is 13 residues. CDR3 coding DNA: TGCGCCAGCAGCCTCCGGGACAGAGATGGCTACACCTTC. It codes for CASSLRDRDGYTF.

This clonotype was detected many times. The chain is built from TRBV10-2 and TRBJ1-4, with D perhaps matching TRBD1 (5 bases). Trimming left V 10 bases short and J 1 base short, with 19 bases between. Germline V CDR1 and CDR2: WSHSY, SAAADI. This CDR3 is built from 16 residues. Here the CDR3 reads CATRAGDSLTNEKLFF. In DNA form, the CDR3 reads TGCGCCACTAGGGCGGGGGATTCTTTAACTAATGAAAAACTGTTTTTT.

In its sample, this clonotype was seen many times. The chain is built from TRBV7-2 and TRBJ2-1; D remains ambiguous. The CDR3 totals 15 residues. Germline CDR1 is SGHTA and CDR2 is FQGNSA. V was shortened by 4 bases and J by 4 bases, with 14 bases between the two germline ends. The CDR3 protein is CASSSQGFAYNEQFF. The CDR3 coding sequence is TGTGCCAGCAGCTCTCAAGGGTTTGCTTACAATGAGCAGTTCTTC.

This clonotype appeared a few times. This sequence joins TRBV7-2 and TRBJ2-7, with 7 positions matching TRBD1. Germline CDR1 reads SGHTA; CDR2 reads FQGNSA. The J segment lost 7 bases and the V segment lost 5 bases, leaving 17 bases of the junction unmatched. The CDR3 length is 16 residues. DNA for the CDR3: TGTGCCAGCAGCCTAGGATTCGACAGGGCAGGCCATGAGCAGTACTTC. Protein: CASSLGFDRAGHEQYF.

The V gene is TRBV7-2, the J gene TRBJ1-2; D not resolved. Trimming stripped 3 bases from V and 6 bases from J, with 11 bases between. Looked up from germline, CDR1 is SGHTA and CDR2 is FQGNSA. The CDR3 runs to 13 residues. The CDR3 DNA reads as TGTGCCAGCAGCTTCCGGGTACGGGATGGCTACACCTTC. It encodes CASSFRVRDGYTF.

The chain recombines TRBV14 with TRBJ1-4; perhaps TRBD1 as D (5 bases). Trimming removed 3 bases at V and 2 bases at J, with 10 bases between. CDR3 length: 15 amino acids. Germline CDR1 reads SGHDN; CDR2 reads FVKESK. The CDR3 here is CASSHGHSTNEKLFF. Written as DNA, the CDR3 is TGTGCCAGCAGCCACGGACACTCGACTAATGAAAAACTGTTTTTT.

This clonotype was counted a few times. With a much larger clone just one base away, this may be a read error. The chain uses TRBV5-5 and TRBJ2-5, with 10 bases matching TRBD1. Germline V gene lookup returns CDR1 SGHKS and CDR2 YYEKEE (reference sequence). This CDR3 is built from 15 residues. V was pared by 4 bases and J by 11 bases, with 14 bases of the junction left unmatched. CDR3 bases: TGTGCCAGCAGCCGAGGACAGGGGGTGTACAATGAGCAGTACTTC. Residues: CASSRGQGVYNEQYF.

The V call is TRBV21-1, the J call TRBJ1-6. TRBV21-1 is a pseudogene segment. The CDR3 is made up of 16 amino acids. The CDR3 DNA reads TGTGCCAGCAGCCCCCAAGAGGGCTCCTATAATTCACCCCTCCACTTT. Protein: CASSPQEGSYNSPLHF.

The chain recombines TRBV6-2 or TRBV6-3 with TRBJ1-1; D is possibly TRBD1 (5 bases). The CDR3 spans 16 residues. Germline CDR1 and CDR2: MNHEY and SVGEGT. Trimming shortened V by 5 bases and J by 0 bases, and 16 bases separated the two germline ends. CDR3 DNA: TGTGCCAGCAGTCCCAACCTAGGGGTGCTGAACACTGAAGCTTTCTTT. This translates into CASSPNLGVLNTEAFF.

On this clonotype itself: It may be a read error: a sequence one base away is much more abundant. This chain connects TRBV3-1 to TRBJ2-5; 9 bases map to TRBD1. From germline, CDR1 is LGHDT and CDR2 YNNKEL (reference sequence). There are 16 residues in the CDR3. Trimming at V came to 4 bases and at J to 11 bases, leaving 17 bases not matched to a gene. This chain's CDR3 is CASSRRLTQGANEQYF. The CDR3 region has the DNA TGTGCCAGCAGCCGAAGATTGACACAGGGGGCGAATGAGCAGTACTTC.

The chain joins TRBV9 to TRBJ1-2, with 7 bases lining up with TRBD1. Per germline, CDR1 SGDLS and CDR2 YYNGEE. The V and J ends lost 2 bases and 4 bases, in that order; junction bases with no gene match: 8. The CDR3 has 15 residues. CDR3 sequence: CASSVTSRGLYGYTF. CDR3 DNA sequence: TGTGCCAGCAGCGTTACCTCGAGGGGGCTCTATGGCTACACCTTC. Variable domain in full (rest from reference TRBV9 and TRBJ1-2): DSGVTQTPKHLITATGQRVTLRCSPRSGDLSVYWYQQSLDQGLQFLIQYYNGEERAKGNILERFSAQQFPDLHSELNLSSLELGDSALYFCASSVTSRGLYGYTFGSGTRLTVV.

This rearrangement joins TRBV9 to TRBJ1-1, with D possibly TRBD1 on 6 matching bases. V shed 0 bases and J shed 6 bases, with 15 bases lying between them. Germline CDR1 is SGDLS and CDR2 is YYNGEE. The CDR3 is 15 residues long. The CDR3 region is CASSVDVRGGSEAFF. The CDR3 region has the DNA TGTGCCAGCAGCGTAGATGTTAGGGGGGGGTCTGAAGCTTTCTTT.

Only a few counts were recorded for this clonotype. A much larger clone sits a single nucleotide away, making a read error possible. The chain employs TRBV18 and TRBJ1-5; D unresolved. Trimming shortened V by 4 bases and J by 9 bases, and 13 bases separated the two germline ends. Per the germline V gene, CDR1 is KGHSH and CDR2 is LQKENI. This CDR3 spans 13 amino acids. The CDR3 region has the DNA TGTGCCAGCTCACGAGGATCCGATCCGCCCCAGCATTTT. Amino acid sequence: CASSRGSDPPQHF.

The CDR3 loop reads CASSFDLMSTEAFF. CDR3 DNA: TGCGCCAGCAGCTTTGACCTTATGAGCACTGAAGCTTTCTTT. The chain is built from TRBV5-1 and TRBJ1-1, with no clear D. V lost 2 bases and J lost 4, with 12 bases in between. Germline V gene lookup returns CDR1 SGHRS and CDR2 YFSETQ. The CDR3 is 14 residues long.

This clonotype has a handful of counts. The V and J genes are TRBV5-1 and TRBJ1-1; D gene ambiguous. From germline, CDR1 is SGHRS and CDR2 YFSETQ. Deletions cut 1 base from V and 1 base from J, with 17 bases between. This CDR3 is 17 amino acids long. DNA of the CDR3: TGCGCCAGCAGCTTGTCGGCGGGTATTTACGGGAACACTGAAGCTTTCTTT. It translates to CASSLSAGIYGNTEAFF.

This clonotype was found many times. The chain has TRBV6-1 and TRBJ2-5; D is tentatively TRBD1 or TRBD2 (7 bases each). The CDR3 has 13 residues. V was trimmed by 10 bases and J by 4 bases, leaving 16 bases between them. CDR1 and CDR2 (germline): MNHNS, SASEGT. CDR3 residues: CATGEGASETQYF. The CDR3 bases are TGTGCCACCGGGGAGGGGGCCTCAGAGACCCAGTACTTC.

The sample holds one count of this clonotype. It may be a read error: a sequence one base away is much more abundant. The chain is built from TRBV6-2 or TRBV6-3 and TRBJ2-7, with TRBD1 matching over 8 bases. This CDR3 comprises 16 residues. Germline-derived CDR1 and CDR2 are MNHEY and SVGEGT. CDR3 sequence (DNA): TGTACCAGCAGTTACCCTCTGGACAGGGCCCACTACGAGCAGTACTTC. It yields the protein CTSSYPLDRAHYEQYF.

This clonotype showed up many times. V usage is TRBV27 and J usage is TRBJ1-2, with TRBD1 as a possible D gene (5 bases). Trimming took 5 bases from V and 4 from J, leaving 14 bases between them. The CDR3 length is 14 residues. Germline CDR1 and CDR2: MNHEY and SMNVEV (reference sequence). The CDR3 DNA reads TGTGCCAGCAGTATGTACCGCGGGGCCTATGGCTACACCTTC. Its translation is CASSMYRGAYGYTF.

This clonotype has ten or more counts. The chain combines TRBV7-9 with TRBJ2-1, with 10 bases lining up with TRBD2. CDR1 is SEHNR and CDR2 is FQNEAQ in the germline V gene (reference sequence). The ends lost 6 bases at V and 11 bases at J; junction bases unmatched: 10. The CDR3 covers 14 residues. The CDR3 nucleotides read TGTGCCAGCAGAAGGGCCAGCGGGGGGGACCAGCAGTTCTTC. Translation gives CASRRASGGDQQFF.

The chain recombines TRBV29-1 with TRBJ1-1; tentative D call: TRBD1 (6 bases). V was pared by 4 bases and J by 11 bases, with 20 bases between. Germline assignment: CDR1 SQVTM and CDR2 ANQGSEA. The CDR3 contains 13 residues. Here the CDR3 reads CSVGGTPRWDAFF. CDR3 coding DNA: TGCAGCGTTGGGGGGACACCTCGGTGGGATGCTTTCTTT.

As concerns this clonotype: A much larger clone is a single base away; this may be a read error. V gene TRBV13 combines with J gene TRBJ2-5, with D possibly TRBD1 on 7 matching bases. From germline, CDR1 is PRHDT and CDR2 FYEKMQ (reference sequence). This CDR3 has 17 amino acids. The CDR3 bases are TGTGCCGGCAGCACCTACTTGACCAGGGGGGCCCAAGAGACCCAGTACTTC. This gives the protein CAGSTYLTRGAQETQYF.

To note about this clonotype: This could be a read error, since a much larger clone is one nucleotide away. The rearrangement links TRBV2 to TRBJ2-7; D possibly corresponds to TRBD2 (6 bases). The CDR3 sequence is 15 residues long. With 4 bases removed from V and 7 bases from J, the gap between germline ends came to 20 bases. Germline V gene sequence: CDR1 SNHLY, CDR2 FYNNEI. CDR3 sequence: CASSGGGVGSNEQYF. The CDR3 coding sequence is TGTGCCAGCAGTGGAGGCGGGGTGGGGAGCAATGAGCAGTACTTC.

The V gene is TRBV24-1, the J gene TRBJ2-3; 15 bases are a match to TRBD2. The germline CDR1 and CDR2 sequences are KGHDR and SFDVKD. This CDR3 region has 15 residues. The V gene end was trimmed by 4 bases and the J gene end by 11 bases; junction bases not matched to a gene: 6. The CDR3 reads CATSDRGLAGGGQYF. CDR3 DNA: TGTGCCACCAGTGACCGGGGACTAGCGGGGGGAGGGCAGTATTTT.